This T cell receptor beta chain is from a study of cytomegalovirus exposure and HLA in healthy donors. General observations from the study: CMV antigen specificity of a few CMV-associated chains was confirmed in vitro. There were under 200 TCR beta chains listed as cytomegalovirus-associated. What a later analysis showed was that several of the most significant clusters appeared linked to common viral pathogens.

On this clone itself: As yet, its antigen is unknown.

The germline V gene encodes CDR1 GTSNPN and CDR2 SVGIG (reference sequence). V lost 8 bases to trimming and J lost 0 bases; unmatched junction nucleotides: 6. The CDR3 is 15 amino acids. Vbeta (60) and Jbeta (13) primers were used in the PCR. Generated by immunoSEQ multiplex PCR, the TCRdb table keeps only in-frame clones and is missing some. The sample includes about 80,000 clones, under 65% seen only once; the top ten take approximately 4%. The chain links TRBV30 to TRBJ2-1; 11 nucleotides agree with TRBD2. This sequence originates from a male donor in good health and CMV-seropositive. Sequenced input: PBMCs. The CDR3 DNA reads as TGTGCCCTAGCGGGGGGCTTTGGCTCCTACAATGAGCAGTTCTTC. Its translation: CALAGGFGSYNEQFF.